This entry lists 17 T cell receptor beta chains sequenced from one sample in a study of T cells after somatic rescue of genetic block. Repertoires were generated with immunoSEQ multiplex PCR, while TCRdb's copy carries only in-frame clones and drops some. The sample lists 100,000 to 120,000 clones, 85% to 95% occurring once. Sequencing was carried out using peripheral blood mononuclear cells (PBMCs). These receptors were taken from a woman under 30.

The CDR3 DNA reads as TGTGCCAGCAGCTTGGAGCCGGGGACTGAAGCTTTCTTT. Its translation: CASSLEPGTEAFF. V gene TRBV7-3 combines with J gene TRBJ1-1; D remains ambiguous. The CDR3 loop spans 13 amino acids. V lost 3 bases to trimming and J lost 5 bases, with 10 bases between them. Germline loops: CDR1 SGHTA, CDR2 FQGTGA.

Details on this clone: Its ends do not fully match the called genes, so a read error is possible. The chain is built from TRBV10-3 and TRBJ2-1, with D possibly being TRBD1 (6 bases). Germline lookup yields CDR1 ENHRY and CDR2 SYGVKD. CDR3 length: 12 amino acids. CDR3: CAISEIVGTSVF. CDR3 coding DNA: TGTGCCATCAGTGAAATAGTAGGGACAAGCGTCTTC.

This chain joins TRBV6-5 and TRBJ1-1, with D unresolved. V was clipped by 6 bases and J by 4 bases, with 9 bases between them. The CDR3 spans 12 residues. Germline CDR1 reads MNHEY; CDR2 reads SVGAGI. CDR3 amino acids: CASSPGPTEAFF. DNA for the CDR3: TGTGCCAGCAGCCCGGGTCCCACTGAAGCTTTCTTT.

The rearrangement links TRBV2 to TRBJ1-2; D unresolved. V dropped 6 bases and J dropped 4 bases, with 12 bases sitting between them. The CDR3 totals 13 residues. Germline V gene data show CDR1 as SNHLY and CDR2 as FYNNEI. For the CDR3, the DNA is TGTGCCAGCAGGCTCGGGAGTAGCTATGGCTACACCTTC. This translates into CASRLGSSYGYTF.

V gene TRBV2 combines with J gene TRBJ1-1; 7 bases are a match to TRBD1. Losses at the gene ends were 4 bases for V and 4 bases for J; bases not matched to a gene: 9. CDR1 is SNHLY and CDR2 is FYNNEI in the germline V gene. The CDR3 runs 15 residues. For the CDR3, the DNA is TGTGCCAGCAGTGTATCAGGGTACAGGGGCACTGAAGCTTTCTTT. Its translation is CASSVSGYRGTEAFF.

The chain recombines TRBV11-3 with TRBJ1-1; TRBD1 aligns across 8 bases. The trim removed 2 bases at V and 7 bases at J, leaving 9 bases unmatched. The CDR3 consists of 15 residues. Germline CDR1 is SGHNT and CDR2 is YENEEA. CDR3 protein: CASSLLQQGDLEAFF. The CDR3, as DNA: TGTGCCAGCAGCTTACTGCAACAGGGGGATCTTGAAGCTTTCTTT.

V usage is TRBV7-3 and J usage is TRBJ2-1; D is uncertain. The V and J ends lost 2 bases and 9 bases respectively, with 8 bases between them. The germline V gene has CDR1 SGHTA and CDR2 FQGTGA. The CDR3 length is 12 residues. In DNA form, the CDR3 reads TGTGCCAGCAGCTTAGGGCAGACTGAGCAGTTCTTC. This codes for CASSLGQTEQFF.

The DNA for the CDR3 is TGTGCCAGCAGCCCGACTAGCGGGAGCACAGATACGCAGTATTTT. Translated, it gives CASSPTSGSTDTQYF. The chain has TRBV7-2 and TRBJ2-3; TRBD2 aligns across 10 bases. The V gene's germline CDR1 is SGHTA and CDR2 FQGNSA. V shed 5 bases and J 0 bases; nucleotides not matched to a gene: 2. The CDR3 length is 15 residues.

The chain uses TRBV5-1 and TRBJ2-3; 14 bases are shared with TRBD2. The J segment lost 0 bases and the V segment lost 4 bases, leaving 4 bases of the junction unmatched. Germline assignment: CDR1 SGHRS and CDR2 YFSETQ. The CDR3 has 17 residues. Here the CDR3 DNA reads TGCGCCAGCAGCGGGGGACTAGCGGGGGCTAGCACAGATACGCAGTATTTT. Translating gives CASSGGLAGASTDTQYF.

The V and J genes are TRBV15 and TRBJ1-2; a possible D gene is TRBD1 (5 bases). Germline CDR1 is LNHNV and CDR2 is YYDKDF (reference sequence). V lost 8 bases to trimming and J lost 4 bases, with 17 bases between them. The CDR3 loop spans 14 amino acids. The CDR3 loop is CATGGDQVLYGYTF. The CDR3 nucleotides read TGTGCCACCGGGGGGGACCAAGTCCTCTATGGCTACACCTTC. The full variable domain, in which reference TRBV15 and TRBJ1-2 provide the parts outside the CDR3, is DAMVIQNPRYQVTQFGKPVTLSCSQTLNHNVMYWYQQKSSQAPKLLFHYYDKDFNNEADTPDNFQSRRPNTSFCFLDIRSPGLGDTAMYLCATGGDQVLYGYTFGSGTRLTVV.

The gene calls are TRBV5-1 and TRBJ2-5; a possible D gene is TRBD1 (6 bases). There are 12 residues in the CDR3. The V end lost 1 base, the J end lost 5 bases, and 6 bases lay between the germline ends. Germline loops: CDR1 SGHRS, CDR2 YFSETQ. In DNA form, the CDR3 reads TGCGCCAGCAGCTTGAGGGGGGAGACCCAGTACTTC. Translating gives CASSLRGETQYF.

The CDR3 reads CASSHETQGVDTEAFF. The CDR3, as DNA: TGTGCCAGCAGCCACGAGACACAGGGGGTAGACACTGAAGCTTTCTTT. This sequence joins TRBV4-2 and TRBJ1-1; 8 bases agree with TRBD1. CDR3 size: 16 residues. Germline CDR1 is LGHNA and CDR2 is YNFKEQ. After removal of 3 bases from V and 3 bases from J, the junction contained 9 bases not matched to a gene.

The CDR3 is CASSIETTGNQPQHF. The DNA of the CDR3 is TGTGCCAGTAGTATAGAAACAACGGGCAATCAGCCCCAGCATTTT. The rearrangement links TRBV19 to TRBJ1-5; D gene unclear. Trimming stripped 0 bases from V and 2 bases from J, with 8 bases between. The length of the CDR3 is 15 residues. Germline loops: CDR1 LNHDA, CDR2 SQIVND (reference sequence). Full variable domain (missing parts from reference TRBV19 and TRBJ1-5): DGGITQSPKYLFRKEGQNVTLSCEQNLNHDAMYWYRQDPGQGLRLIYYSQIVNDFQKGDIAEGYSVSREKKESFPLTVTSAQKNPTAFYLCASSIETTGNQPQHFGDGTRLSIL.

V is TRBV7-4 and J is TRBJ2-7; D call uncertain. The CDR3 extends over 15 amino acids. Trimming removed 1 base at V and 1 base at J, with 11 bases between. Germline CDR1 and CDR2: SGHVT and SQSDAQ. The CDR3 DNA sequence: TGTGCCAGCAGCTTAGTGGGCTTCCTTTCCTACGAGCAGTACTTC. Translation: CASSLVGFLSYEQYF. Full variable domain (outside the CDR3, taken from reference TRBV7-4 and TRBJ2-7): GAGVSQSPRYKVAKRGRDVALRCDSISGHVTLYWYRQTLGQGSEVLTYSQSDAQRDKSGRPSGRFSAERPERSVSTLKIQRTEQGDSAVYLCASSLVGFLSYEQYFGPGTRLTVT.

This chain links TRBV6-6 with TRBJ2-2, with D possibly TRBD1 on 6 matching bases. Germline CDR1 and CDR2: MNHNY and SVGAGI (reference sequence). V lost 6 bases to trimming and J lost 6 bases, with 14 bases between them. This CDR3 contains 14 residues. The CDR3 DNA reads as TGTGCCAGCAGCCCCAACAGGGATCCCGGGGAGCTGTTTTTT. Amino acids: CASSPNRDPGELFF.

The chain carries TRBV4-3 and TRBJ2-5, with D unclear. Per the germline V gene, CDR1 is LGHNA and CDR2 is YSLEER. Between the trimmed V and J ends, which lost 0 bases and 3 bases, there was a span of 8 bases. The CDR3 contains 14 residues. CDR3 amino acids: CASSQDVGKETQYF. Written as DNA, the CDR3 is TGCGCCAGCAGCCAAGATGTAGGGAAAGAGACCCAGTACTTC.

This clone was found once. The rearrangement joins TRBV6-6 to TRBJ1-2; the D is unclear. With 0 bases removed from V and 0 bases from J, the gap between germline ends came to 5 bases. The CDR3 spans 14 residues. The germline V gene has CDR1 MNHNY and CDR2 SVGAGI (reference sequence). CDR3 DNA: TGTGCCAGCAGTTACTCGCGCGCTAACTATGGCTACACCTTC. Residues: CASSYSRANYGYTF.